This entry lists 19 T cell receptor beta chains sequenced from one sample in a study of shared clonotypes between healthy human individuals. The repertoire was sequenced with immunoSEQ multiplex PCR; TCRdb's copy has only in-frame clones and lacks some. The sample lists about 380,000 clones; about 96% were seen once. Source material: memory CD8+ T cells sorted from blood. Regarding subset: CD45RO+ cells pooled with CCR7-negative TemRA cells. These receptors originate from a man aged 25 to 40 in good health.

The CDR3 loop is CASSLGLAGAQFF. Written as DNA, the CDR3 is TGTGCCAGCAGTTTGGGACTAGCGGGAGCCCAGTTCTTC. The genes are TRBV6-5 and TRBJ2-1, with 14 bases matching TRBD2. The CDR3 is 13 residues long. The V and J ends lost 4 bases and 13 bases, in that order; junction bases with no gene match: 3. Germline V lookup: CDR1 MNHEY, CDR2 SVGAGI.

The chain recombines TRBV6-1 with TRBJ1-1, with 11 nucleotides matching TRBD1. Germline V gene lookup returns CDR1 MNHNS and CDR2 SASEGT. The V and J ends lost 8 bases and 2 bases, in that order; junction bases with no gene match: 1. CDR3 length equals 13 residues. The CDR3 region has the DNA TGTGCCAGCGGACAGGGGGCTAACACTGAAGCTTTCTTT. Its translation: CASGQGANTEAFF.

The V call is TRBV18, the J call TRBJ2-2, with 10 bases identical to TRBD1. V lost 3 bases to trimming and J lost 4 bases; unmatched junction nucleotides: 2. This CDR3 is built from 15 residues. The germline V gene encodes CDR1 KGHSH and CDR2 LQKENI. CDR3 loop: CASSPGQGLTGELFF. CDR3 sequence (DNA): TGTGCCAGCTCACCGGGACAGGGGCTCACCGGGGAGCTGTTTTTT.

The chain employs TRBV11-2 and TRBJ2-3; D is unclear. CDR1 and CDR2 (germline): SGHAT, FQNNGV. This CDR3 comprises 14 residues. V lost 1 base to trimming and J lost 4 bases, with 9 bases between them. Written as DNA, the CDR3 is TGTGCCAGCAGCTTAGTCTTTCTTGCAGATACGCAGTATTTT. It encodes CASSLVFLADTQYF.

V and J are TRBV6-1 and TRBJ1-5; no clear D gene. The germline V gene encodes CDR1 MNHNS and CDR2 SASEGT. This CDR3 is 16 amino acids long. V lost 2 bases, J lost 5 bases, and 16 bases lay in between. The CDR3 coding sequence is TGTGCCAGCAGTGAATTTCGGCGTTTCGTTGATCAGCCCCAGCATTTT. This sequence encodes CASSEFRRFVDQPQHF.

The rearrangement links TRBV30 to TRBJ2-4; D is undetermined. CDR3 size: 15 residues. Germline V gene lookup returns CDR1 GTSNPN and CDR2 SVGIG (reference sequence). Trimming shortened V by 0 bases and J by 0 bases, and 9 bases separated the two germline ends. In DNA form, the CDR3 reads TGTGCCTGGAGTGTTTCGCGGCTAGCCAAAAACATTCAGTACTTC. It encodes CAWSVSRLAKNIQYF.

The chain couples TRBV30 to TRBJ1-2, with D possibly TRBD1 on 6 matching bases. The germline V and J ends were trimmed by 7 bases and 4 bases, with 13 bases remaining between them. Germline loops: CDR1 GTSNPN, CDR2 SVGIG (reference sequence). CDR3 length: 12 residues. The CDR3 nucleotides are TGTGCCTCCTTACAGGGAGGCTATGGCTACACCTTC. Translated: CASLQGGYGYTF.

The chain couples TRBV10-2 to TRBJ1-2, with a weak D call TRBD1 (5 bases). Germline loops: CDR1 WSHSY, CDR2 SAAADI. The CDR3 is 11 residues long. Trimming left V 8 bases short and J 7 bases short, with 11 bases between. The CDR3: CASGDGGGYTF. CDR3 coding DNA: TGCGCCAGCGGAGACGGGGGTGGCTACACCTTC.

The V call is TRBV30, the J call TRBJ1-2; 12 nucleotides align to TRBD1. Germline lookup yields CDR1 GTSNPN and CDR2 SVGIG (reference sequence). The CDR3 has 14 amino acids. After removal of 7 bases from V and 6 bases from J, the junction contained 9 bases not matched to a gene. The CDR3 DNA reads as TGTGCCTCGTGTCCCGGGACAGGGGGCGATGGCTACACCTTC. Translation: CASCPGTGGDGYTF.

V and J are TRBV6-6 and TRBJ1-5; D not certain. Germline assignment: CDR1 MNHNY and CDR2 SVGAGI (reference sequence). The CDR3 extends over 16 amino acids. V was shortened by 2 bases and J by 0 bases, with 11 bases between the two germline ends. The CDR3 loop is CASSYLGEPSNQPQHF. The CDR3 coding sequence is TGTGCCAGCAGTTACCTCGGGGAGCCTAGCAATCAGCCCCAGCATTTT.

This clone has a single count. This CDR3 is CASSLATDRGEYF. The CDR3 bases are TGTGCCAGCAGCTTGGCAACGGACAGAGGAGAGTACTTC. The V gene is TRBV5-6, the J gene TRBJ2-5, with a tentative D call TRBD1 (6 bases). Trimming shortened V by 0 bases and J by 12 bases, and 15 bases separated the two germline ends. CDR1 and CDR2 from the germline V gene are SGHDT and YYEEEE. The CDR3 contains 13 residues.

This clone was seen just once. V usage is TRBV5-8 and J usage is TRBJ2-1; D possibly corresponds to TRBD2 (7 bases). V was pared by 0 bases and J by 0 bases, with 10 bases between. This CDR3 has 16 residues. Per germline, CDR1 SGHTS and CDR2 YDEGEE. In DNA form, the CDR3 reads TGTGCCAGCAGCTTGGGCGGGGGCAGCTCCTACAATGAGCAGTTCTTC. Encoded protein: CASSLGGGSSYNEQFF.

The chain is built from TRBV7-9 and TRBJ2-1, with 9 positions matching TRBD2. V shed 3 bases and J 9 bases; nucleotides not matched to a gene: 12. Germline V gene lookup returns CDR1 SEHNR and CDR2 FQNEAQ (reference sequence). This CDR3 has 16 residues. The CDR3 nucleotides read TGTGCCAGCAGCTTCCTTCGGTTAAGCGGGAGGTTTGAGCAGTTCTTC. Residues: CASSFLRLSGRFEQFF.

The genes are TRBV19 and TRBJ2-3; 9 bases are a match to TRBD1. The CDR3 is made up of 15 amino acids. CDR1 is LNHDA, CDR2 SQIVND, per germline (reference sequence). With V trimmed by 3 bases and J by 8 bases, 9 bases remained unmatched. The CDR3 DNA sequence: TGTGCCAGTAGTATGAGGGACAGGGCCAGTCCTACGCAGTATTTT. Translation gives CASSMRDRASPTQYF.

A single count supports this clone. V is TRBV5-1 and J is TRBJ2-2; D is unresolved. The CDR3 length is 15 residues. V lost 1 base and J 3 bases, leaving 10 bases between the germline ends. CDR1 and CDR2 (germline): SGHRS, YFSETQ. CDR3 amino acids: CASSLSFPDTGELFF. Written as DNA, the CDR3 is TGCGCCAGCAGCTTGTCTTTTCCGGACACCGGGGAGCTGTTTTTT.

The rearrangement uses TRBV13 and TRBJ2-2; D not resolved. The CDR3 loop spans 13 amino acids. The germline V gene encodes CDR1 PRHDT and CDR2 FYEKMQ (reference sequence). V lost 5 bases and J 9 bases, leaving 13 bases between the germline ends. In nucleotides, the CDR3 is TGTGCCAGCAGCCCCGGCGGTCCGAGGGAGCTGTTTTTT. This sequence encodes CASSPGGPRELFF.

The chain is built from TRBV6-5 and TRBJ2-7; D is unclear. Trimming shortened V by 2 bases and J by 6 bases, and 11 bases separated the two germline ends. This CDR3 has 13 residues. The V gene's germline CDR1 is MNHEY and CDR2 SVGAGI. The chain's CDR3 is CASSYGKGTEQYF. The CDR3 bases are TGTGCCAGCAGTTACGGGAAGGGAACCGAGCAGTACTTC.

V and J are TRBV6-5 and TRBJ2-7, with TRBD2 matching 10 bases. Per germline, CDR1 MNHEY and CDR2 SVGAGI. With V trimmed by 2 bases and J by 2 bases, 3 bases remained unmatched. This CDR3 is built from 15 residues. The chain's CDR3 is CASSYASGSTYEQYF. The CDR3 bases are TGTGCCAGCAGTTACGCTAGCGGGAGTACCTACGAGCAGTACTTC.

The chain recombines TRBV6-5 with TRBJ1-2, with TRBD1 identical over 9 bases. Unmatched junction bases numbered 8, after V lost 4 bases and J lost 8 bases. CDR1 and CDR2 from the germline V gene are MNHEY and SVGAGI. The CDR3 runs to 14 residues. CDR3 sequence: CASSFTGGAKGYTF. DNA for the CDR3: TGTGCCAGCAGTTTTACAGGGGGCGCTAAGGGCTACACCTTC.